What follows are 30 T cell receptor beta chains derived from one specimen sequenced in a study of OX40 agonist ivuxolimab in advanced cancers. Some clones are missing from TCRdb's copy, which holds only in-frame ones; the method was immunoSEQ multiplex PCR. This sample has 78,000 or so clones, with about nine tenths found just once. Source: CD4+ or CD8+ T cells sorted from blood, taken in a trial of the OX40 agonist ivuxolimab. These receptors came from an adult with an advanced solid tumor such as melanoma, head and neck, liver or kidney cancer.

The chain couples TRBV30 to TRBJ2-1; TRBD2 agrees at 11 bases. This CDR3 has 13 amino acids. Germline V gene data show CDR1 as GTSNPN and CDR2 as SVGIG (reference sequence). V was clipped by 4 bases and J by 15 bases; unmatched bases: 11. The CDR3 region has the DNA TGTGCCTGGAATAATCTGGCTAGCGGGGGGATGTTCTTC. Amino acid sequence: CAWNNLASGGMFF.

J is TRBJ2-7 and V is TRBV5-1; the match to TRBD2 covers 10 bases. This CDR3 region has 13 residues. Looked up from germline, CDR1 is SGHRS and CDR2 is YFSETQ. J lost 3 bases, V lost 4 bases, and 1 base had no gene match. In DNA form, the CDR3 reads TGCGCCAGCAGCGGACTAGCGGTCTACGAGCAGTACTTC. This translates into CASSGLAVYEQYF.

The chain combines TRBV18 with TRBJ1-3, with a tentative D call TRBD1 (5 bases). CDR3 length: 16 residues. Trimming left V 2 bases short and J 1 base short, with 12 bases between. Germline loops: CDR1 KGHSH, CDR2 LQKENI. Here the CDR3 reads CASSPGQGNSGNTIYF. The CDR3 DNA sequence: TGTGCCAGCTCACCAGGCCAGGGTAATTCTGGAAACACCATATATTTT.

The chain joins TRBV9 to TRBJ2-1; 8 nucleotides match TRBD2. V was clipped by 3 bases and J by 7 bases; unmatched bases: 12. This CDR3 is 16 amino acids long. Germline lookup yields CDR1 SGDLS and CDR2 YYNGEE. CDR3 protein: CASSGPTAGDTNEQFF. DNA for the CDR3: TGTGCCAGCAGCGGCCCGACAGCGGGAGACACAAATGAGCAGTTCTTC.

The chain carries TRBV7-2 and TRBJ1-6, with D hard to call. The CDR3 covers 16 residues. Germline values: CDR1 SGHTA, CDR2 FQGNSA. Trimming took off 0 bases at V and 8 bases at J, with 14 bases between the two ends. The CDR3 DNA reads as TGTGCCAGCAGCTTAGCGCCTATGGTCGGGGATTCACCCCTCCACTTT. Its protein product is CASSLAPMVGDSPLHF.

The chain combines TRBV18 with TRBJ2-1; D perhaps matches TRBD2 (8 bases). Germline V gene lookup returns CDR1 KGHSH and CDR2 LQKENI. With 2 bases removed from V and 12 bases from J, the gap between germline ends came to 26 bases. The CDR3 has 17 amino acids. The CDR3 bases are TGTGCCAGCTCACCAGGACAGGCGGAGGTAGCGGGATGGGCGCAGTTCTTC. Translation gives CASSPGQAEVAGWAQFF.

The CDR3 is CASSLRQIGGEKLFF. The CDR3 nucleotides are TGTGCCAGCAGCTTAAGGCAGATTGGTGGTGAAAAACTGTTTTTT. The chain has TRBV7-9 and TRBJ1-4; D ambiguous. V was cut by 2 bases and J by 7 bases, with 14 bases left in between. Germline lookup yields CDR1 SEHNR and CDR2 FQNEAQ (reference sequence). The CDR3 is 15 residues long.

The chain is built from TRBV7-9 and TRBJ2-3; D tentatively reads TRBD1 or TRBD2 (5 bases each). The CDR3 is 16 amino acids. Looked up from germline, CDR1 is SEHNR and CDR2 is FQNEAQ (reference sequence). V dropped 5 bases and J dropped 4 bases, with 19 bases sitting between them. The chain's CDR3 is CASSRSRQGAADTQYF. The CDR3 DNA reads as TGTGCCAGCAGCCGATCTAGGCAGGGAGCGGCAGATACGCAGTATTTT.

The V call is TRBV19, the J call TRBJ2-1; possibly TRBD1 for D (6 bases). The CDR3 contains 14 residues. Germline CDR1 and CDR2: LNHDA and SQIVND (reference sequence). Trimming cost V 3 bases and J 6 bases, with 12 bases left between them. CDR3 in amino acids: CASSMGAGGNEQFF. DNA for the CDR3: TGTGCCAGTAGTATGGGGGCTGGTGGCAATGAGCAGTTCTTC.

As for this clone: The junction differs from germline at one of its ends, possibly a read error. The gene calls are TRBV7-7 and TRBJ2-1, with unresolved D. This CDR3 contains 16 residues. Germline CDR1 SSHAT, CDR2 FNYEAQ (reference sequence). The CDR3 nucleotides read TGTGCTAGCAGCTTACCCTTAGGGTTTCCGGACAATGAGCAGTTCTTC. It codes for CASSLPLGFPDNEQFF.

The table lists this clone with a count of one. The rearrangement links TRBV30 to TRBJ2-7; D gene unclear. CDR1 is GTSNPN, CDR2 SVGIG, per germline (reference sequence). The ends were cut back, 1 base at V and 6 bases at J, with 10 bases in the middle. CDR3 length equals 12 residues. The CDR3 region has the DNA TGTGCCTGGAGTGCTACGCTAAGCGAGCAGTACTTC. This codes for CAWSATLSEQYF. The full variable domain, completed using reference TRBV30 and TRBJ2-7, is SQTIHQWPATLVQPVGSPLSLECTVEGTSNPNLYWYRQAAGRGLQLLFYSVGIGQISSEVPQNLSASRPQDRQFILSSKKLLLSDSGFYLCAWSATLSEQYFGPGTRLTVT.

The rearrangement joins TRBV7-8 to TRBJ2-3; the match to TRBD2 covers 13 bases. The germline V gene encodes CDR1 SGHVS and CDR2 FQNEAQ. The CDR3 covers 16 residues. The V segment lost 5 bases and the J segment 9 bases; nucleotides outside the gene matches: 11. The CDR3 bases are TGTGCCAGCAGCGCCGGGACTAGCGGGAAGATGGGGACGCAGTATTTT. Residues: CASSAGTSGKMGTQYF.

The genes are TRBV28 and TRBJ2-7; possibly TRBD1 for D (6 bases). The length of the CDR3 is 16 residues. Between the trimmed V and J ends, which lost 4 bases and 2 bases, there was a span of 18 bases. From germline, CDR1 is MDHEN and CDR2 SYDVKM. The CDR3 coding sequence is TGTGCCAGCAGTTCACCGGGCAGGGGAAGTCCCTACGAGCAGTACTTC. Protein sequence: CASSSPGRGSPYEQYF.

The chain uses TRBV6-5 and TRBJ2-7; D possibly corresponds to TRBD2 (7 bases). Trimming removed 2 bases from V and 3 bases from J, with 14 bases in between. Germline loops: CDR1 MNHEY, CDR2 SVGAGI. CDR3 length equals 15 residues. As DNA, the CDR3 is TGTGCCAGCAGTTACAGCTCTAGGGGGGGCTACGAGCAGTACTTC. Protein sequence: CASSYSSRGGYEQYF.

The chain couples TRBV14 to TRBJ2-5; D may be TRBD1 or TRBD2 (5 bases each). Trimming took off 0 bases at V and 6 bases at J, with 11 bases between the two ends. Germline CDR1 is SGHDN and CDR2 is FVKESK. The CDR3 loop spans 14 amino acids. CDR3 sequence: CASSQDPGAKTQYF. DNA for the CDR3: TGTGCCAGCAGCCAAGATCCCGGGGCCAAGACCCAGTACTTC.

This rearrangement joins TRBV2 to TRBJ2-3, with unresolved D. CDR3 length equals 13 residues. The germline gives CDR1 SNHLY, CDR2 FYNNEI. V was pared by 6 bases and J by 6 bases, with 13 bases between. CDR3 coding DNA: TGTGCCAGCAGACCTGACCCCGCGGATACGCAGTATTTT. Its translation: CASRPDPADTQYF.

The V and J genes are TRBV5-1 and TRBJ2-5; D call uncertain. The V and J ends lost 0 bases and 5 bases respectively, with 17 bases between them. The CDR3 extends over 16 amino acids. Germline V gives CDR1 SGHRS, CDR2 YFSETQ. The CDR3 bases are TGCGCCAGCAGCTTGGGGGCAACCCCCGGGCGGGAGACCCAGTACTTC. This codes for CASSLGATPGRETQYF.

The chain combines TRBV5-1 with TRBJ1-1, with D possibly matching TRBD1 (6 bases). V lost 1 base to trimming and J lost 3 bases, with 7 bases between them. This CDR3 is 13 amino acids long. Germline V gene sequence: CDR1 SGHRS, CDR2 YFSETQ. DNA of the CDR3: TGCGCCAGCAGCTTGTCAGGGGACACTGAAGCTTTCTTT. Its protein product is CASSLSGDTEAFF.

This clone was found once. The V gene is TRBV2, the J gene TRBJ2-5; tentatively, D is TRBD1 or TRBD2 (6 bases each). V shed 4 bases and J shed 4 bases, with 16 bases lying between them. CDR3 length: 15 amino acids. The V gene's germline CDR1 is SNHLY and CDR2 FYNNEI. The CDR3, as DNA: TGTGCCAGCAGTGTGCGGGGAACAGGGAGAGAGACCCAGTACTTC. Its translation: CASSVRGTGRETQYF.

The chain is built from TRBV9 and TRBJ1-2; no clear D. The CDR3 covers 13 residues. V dropped 0 bases and J dropped 8 bases, with 11 bases sitting between them. CDR1 is SGDLS and CDR2 is YYNGEE in the germline V gene. The CDR3 here is CASSVATGQGYTF. In DNA form, the CDR3 reads TGTGCCAGCAGCGTAGCCACGGGTCAAGGCTACACCTTC.

The V call is TRBV11-2, the J call TRBJ1-2; 10 bases line up with TRBD1. This CDR3 has 14 amino acids. J was trimmed by 8 bases and V by 5 bases; bases with no gene match: 8. CDR1 is SGHAT, CDR2 FQNNGV, per germline. CDR3 sequence (DNA): TGTGCCAGCAGCCGCGACAGGGGGCAGGAGGGCTACACCTTC. Encoded protein: CASSRDRGQEGYTF.

This clone was counted once. The CDR3 DNA reads TGTGCCAGCAGTGACAGCCTTACCGGGGAGCTGTTTTTT. Encoded protein: CASSDSLTGELFF. The gene calls are TRBV2 and TRBJ2-2; D gene unclear. Germline V gene lookup returns CDR1 SNHLY and CDR2 FYNNEI. The length of the CDR3 is 13 residues. The V gene lost 3 bases and the J gene lost 5 bases, with 7 bases spanning the gap.

The V and J genes are TRBV29-1 and TRBJ2-7, with TRBD1 matching 7 bases. Germline lookup yields CDR1 SQVTM and CDR2 ANQGSEA. There are 14 residues in the CDR3. V lost 3 bases and J lost 2; bases outside the gene matches: 7. The CDR3 region has the DNA TGCAGCGTTGATGACAGGGAGATACCCTACGAGCAGTACTTC. Amino acid sequence: CSVDDREIPYEQYF.

The chain recombines TRBV18 with TRBJ1-2; 9 bases match TRBD1. V gave up 4 bases and J gave up 7 bases; unmatched junction bases: 10. The CDR3 length is 15 residues. From germline, CDR1 is KGHSH and CDR2 LQKENI. CDR3 protein: CASSRGDREPAGYTF. The DNA for the CDR3 is TGTGCCAGCTCACGAGGGGACAGGGAGCCTGCTGGCTACACCTTC.

There are a few counts of this clone. The rearrangement uses TRBV6-6 and TRBJ1-1; weak D call: TRBD1 (5 bases). The CDR3 is 13 residues long. Germline V lookup: CDR1 MNHNY, CDR2 SVGAGI (reference sequence). The V end was cut by 2 bases, the J end by 6 bases, with 10 bases between. CDR3 amino acids: CASSYGGRPEAFF. For the CDR3, the DNA is TGTGCCAGCAGTTACGGGGGGAGACCTGAAGCTTTCTTT.

The J gene is TRBJ2-5, the V gene TRBV9, with D perhaps matching TRBD1 (6 bases). CDR3 length: 14 amino acids. Germline V gives CDR1 SGDLS, CDR2 YYNGEE. The V end was cut by 7 bases, the J end by 2 bases, with 15 bases between. The CDR3 coding sequence is TGTGCCAGCTCCTACGGACAGTTACAAGAGACCCAGTACTTC. This codes for CASSYGQLQETQYF.

The chain is built from TRBV19 and TRBJ1-1, with D unresolved. This CDR3 spans 11 amino acids. V lost 7 bases and J 1 base, leaving 4 bases between the germline ends. CDR1 is LNHDA and CDR2 is SQIVND in the germline V gene (reference sequence). In DNA, the CDR3 is TGTGCCAGTAAGGGGAACACTGAAGCTTTCTTT. It codes for CASKGNTEAFF. Together with reference TRBV19 and TRBJ1-1, the CDR3 gives the full variable domain: DGGITQSPKYLFRKEGQNVTLSCEQNLNHDAMYWYRQDPGQGLRLIYYSQIVNDFQKGDIAEGYSVSREKKESFPLTVTSAQKNPTAFYLCASKGNTEAFFGQGTRLTVV.

J is TRBJ2-7 and V is TRBV6-1, with D possibly matching TRBD2 (6 bases). The germline gives CDR1 MNHNS, CDR2 SASEGT. The V gene lost 10 bases and the J gene lost 4 bases, with 20 bases spanning the gap. The CDR3 totals 14 residues. For the CDR3, the DNA is TGTGCCACCCTATGGGCTGAGGGAGGTTACGAGCAGTACTTC. Translating it yields CATLWAEGGYEQYF.

The CDR3 sequence: CASSSSGTGLEKLFF. In nucleotides, the CDR3 is TGTGCCAGCAGTTCCTCCGGGACAGGTCTCGAAAAACTGTTTTTT. This chain links TRBV28 with TRBJ1-4; the match to TRBD1 covers 8 bases. Germline trimming cut 4 bases from V and 8 bases from J; bases unmatched to any gene: 9. From germline, CDR1 is MDHEN and CDR2 SYDVKM. This CDR3 is built from 15 residues.

The rearrangement links TRBV6-5 to TRBJ1-2; no definite D call. V lost 2 bases, J lost 5 bases, and 6 bases lay in between. The V gene's germline CDR1 is MNHEY and CDR2 SVGAGI. The CDR3 covers 12 residues. CDR3 in DNA: TGTGCCAGCAGTTACGAGAGATATGGCTACACCTTC. Amino acid sequence: CASSYERYGYTF.